This T cell receptor beta chain was sequenced in a study of blood T cell repertoires in COVID-19 (TCRdb year 2020). Background for the entire study: Samples from collaborators originated in the United States, Italy and Spain and spanned both the acute and convalescent phases of COVID-19. The samples were drawn from the first 160 participants of the ongoing ImmuneRACE study and from 1,254 subjects provided by 6 global collaborators. Where HLA class I and class II types were available, the types were taken from metadata supplied by the sample provider, not from assay-based typing. The prospective study material was composed of cDNA or gDNA derived from T cells, B-cell-depleted T cells, or PBMCs. A freely available public database, intended as a resource for researchers studying the immune response to SARS-CoV-2, is where the repertoires were released. Nearly every sample came with metadata listing a de-identified subject ID, COVID-19 status, age in years and sex. Deeply sampled blood TCRbeta repertoires from subjects exposed to, actively infected with, or recovered from COVID-19 were included in the dataset. What the research found in general, with its limitations: How much clinical and demographic metadata was included differed by source and by participant, and the metadata was provided uncurated.

Trimming takes 5 bases from V and 8 bases from J, and the germline ends sit 12 bases apart. The CDR3 measures 12 amino acids from cysteine to phenylalanine. Kept here is only the CDR3 DNA, which spans 36 bases and is read in frame from base 1. Looking up the germline V gene yields CDR1 MDHEN and CDR2 SYDVKM. The immunoSEQ Assay, a bias-controlled multiplex PCR, was used to amplify TCRbeta CDR3 regions from genomic DNA. In the authors' own workflow: The number of nucleated cells in each sample was estimated by amplification of reference gene primers within the assay. Sequence reads were collapsed and filtered to measure the absolute abundance of every unique TCRbeta CDR3 rearrangement. For each sample, productive Simpson clonality was calculated as the square root of Simpson's diversity index across productive rearrangements. The clones in this table, taken by TCRdb from immuneACCESS, are in-frame only. Not every clone is retained; where verified, under half of the shortfall comes from an unresolved V gene, and the cause of the rest is unknown. V and J calls and clone size are those listed in that table; D and trimming were worked out from the DNA. The sample table holds 210,000 or so clones, of which around 80% were seen once. 3.5% to 5.5% of the sample goes to the ten largest clones.

Participants in the prospective study were aged roughly 18 to 100 years, lived in over 20 United States geographic areas, and enrolled through a virtual design. To assign participants to cohorts, the prospective study relied on clinical history that participants themselves reported in a screening survey and a study questionnaire. Mobile phlebotomists in the prospective study collected whole blood, serum and a nasopharyngeal or oropharyngeal swab from every participant. Additional blood draws and questionnaires over an approximately 2-month period could optionally be provided by prospective study participants. Before DNA extraction, prospective study blood samples were shipped either frozen or at room temperature. In the case of this clone: No cognate antigen has been identified for it. No base quality information exists; no much larger clone differs at one position.

Recombination connected TRBV28 to TRBJ1-2; TRBD1 is perhaps the D gene, given 5 matching bases. This TCR came from a man aged 30-40 years with acute COVID-19. Sequences were obtained from PBMCs or T cells enriched from blood (not recorded which). The CDR3 here reads CASSATGLGYTF. In nucleotide form, the sequence is TGTGCCAGCAGTGCTACAGGATTGGGCTACACCTTC.